Each of the 27 T cell receptor beta chains below was sequenced from the same sample in a study of T cell repertoires in cytomegalovirus infection. Via MiXCR, TCRdb re-called the reads, giving one row per CDR3 protein. The sample lists roughly 81,000 distinct CDR3 sequences, more than 3% occurring once. Input material: PBMCs. These receptor sequences come from a human donor in good health (CMV status not recorded). Some clones in this sample may be carry-over from other donors' samples.

This clonotype appeared many times. The CDR3 protein is CASSRDSLAYNEQFF. The CDR3 DNA follows: TGTGCCAGCAGTCGGGACAGTCTTGCCTACAATGAGCAGTTCTTC. The chain combines TRBV6-5 with TRBJ2-1; 7 bases are a match to TRBD1. CDR3 length equals 15 residues. Germline CDR1 and CDR2: MNHEY and SVGAGI. Unmatched junction bases numbered 6, after V lost 5 bases and J lost 2 bases.

This clonotype was counted ten times or more. This sequence joins TRBV28 and TRBJ1-2, with D possibly matching TRBD1 (5 bases). Trimming pared 5 bases from V and 4 bases from J, leaving 8 bases between. CDR1 is MDHEN, CDR2 SYDVKM, per germline. This CDR3 spans 12 amino acids. This CDR3 reads CASSRGVYGYTF. The DNA for the CDR3 is TGTGCCAGCAGTCGGGGGGTCTATGGCTACACCTTC.

The table lists this clonotype with many counts. The V and J genes are TRBV28 and TRBJ1-1; tentative D call: TRBD1 (6 bases). Trimming took off 0 bases at V and 3 bases at J, with 8 bases between the two ends. Germline V gene lookup returns CDR1 MDHEN and CDR2 SYDVKM. CDR3 size: 14 residues. This CDR3 is CASSLWGADTEAFF. In DNA, the CDR3 is TGTGCCAGCAGTTTATGGGGGGCGGACACTGAAGCTTTCTTT.

This clonotype was detected ten times or more. This chain connects TRBV27 to TRBJ1-5, with 8 bases matching TRBD1. The CDR3 runs 14 residues. V shed 3 bases and J 6 bases; nucleotides not matched to a gene: 4. In germline, CDR1 is MNHEY, CDR2 SMNVEV (reference sequence). The CDR3 DNA is TGTGCCAGCAGTTTCGGACAGGGAAGTCAGCCCCAGCATTTT. Its protein product is CASSFGQGSQPQHF.

This clonotype was recorded many times. CDR3 sequence: CASSQDPSRVTGELFF. As DNA, the CDR3 is TGCGCCAGCAGCCAAGATCCCTCGAGGGTAACCGGGGAGCTGTTTTTT. The V gene is TRBV4-1, the J gene TRBJ2-2, with D tentatively TRBD2 (5 bases). There are 16 residues in the CDR3. Germline V gene data show CDR1 as MGHRA and CDR2 as YSYEKL. Trimming left V 0 bases short and J 5 bases short, with 13 bases between.

This clonotype occurred many times. The chain employs TRBV4-3 and TRBJ1-1; no definite D call. Per the germline V gene, CDR1 is LGHNA and CDR2 is YSLEER. V lost 2 bases, J lost 2 bases, and 9 bases lay in between. The CDR3 is made up of 14 amino acids. This CDR3 is CASSQTHTNTEAFF. The CDR3 coding sequence is TGCGCCAGCAGCCAAACACACACCAACACTGAAGCTTTCTTT.

At least ten counts were recorded for this clonotype. The rearrangement uses TRBV7-2 and TRBJ1-5, with 7 bases matching TRBD1. V lost 8 bases, J lost 3 bases, and 13 bases stayed unmatched. Germline lookup yields CDR1 SGHTA and CDR2 FQGNSA. The CDR3 spans 16 residues. The CDR3 DNA is TGTGCCAGCTGCCCAGGGGGGCGAATGGACAATCAGCCCCAGCATTTT. Protein product: CASCPGGRMDNQPQHF.

This clonotype occurred many times. V and J are TRBV6-1 and TRBJ2-1; D gene unclear. Trimming pared 5 bases from V and 0 bases from J, leaving 5 bases between. The CDR3 spans 13 residues. Germline V CDR1 and CDR2: MNHNS, SASEGT. CDR3: CASSSGSYNEQFF. The CDR3 coding sequence is TGTGCCAGCAGTTCAGGCTCCTACAATGAGCAGTTCTTC.

In this sample, this clonotype turned up many times. The J gene is TRBJ1-1, the V gene TRBV7-2, with 7 positions matching TRBD1. The CDR3 is made up of 13 amino acids. V lost 4 bases, J lost 5 bases, and 4 bases stayed unmatched. Germline lookup yields CDR1 SGHTA and CDR2 FQGNSA. CDR3: CASSSQGETEAFF. CDR3 bases: TGTGCCAGCAGCTCCCAGGGGGAAACTGAAGCTTTCTTT.

This clonotype occurred many times. The chain is built from TRBV7-2 and TRBJ2-7, with 7 positions matching TRBD1. Germline loops: CDR1 SGHTA, CDR2 FQGNSA. V shed 1 base and J 0 bases; nucleotides not matched to a gene: 9. The CDR3 contains 17 residues. CDR3 in DNA: TGTGCCAGCAGCTTAGGGGTCGGACAGGCCTTCTCCTACGAGCAGTACTTC. It translates to CASSLGVGQAFSYEQYF. The entire variable domain, with the rest obtained from reference TRBV7-2 and TRBJ2-7, is as follows: GAGVSQSPSNKVTEKGKDVELRCDPISGHTALYWYRQSLGQGLEFLIYFQGNSAPDKSGLPSDRFSAERTGGSVSTLTIQRTQQEDSAVYLCASSLGVGQAFSYEQYFGPGTRLTVT.

This clonotype showed up many times. The rearrangement uses TRBV12-3 or TRBV12-4 and TRBJ2-5, with a weak D call TRBD2 (6 bases). V gave up 6 bases and J gave up 4 bases, with 12 bases separating them. This CDR3 spans 13 amino acids. The CDR3 reads CASRPEGTETQYF. In nucleotides, the CDR3 is TGTGCCAGCAGGCCGGAGGGTACAGAGACCCAGTACTTC.

Ten or more counts support this clonotype. V and J are TRBV7-2 and TRBJ1-1; 10 bases fit TRBD1. The J segment lost 4 bases and the V segment lost 6 bases, leaving 8 bases of the junction unmatched. CDR3 size: 15 residues. CDR1 SGHTA and CDR2 FQGNSA come from the germline V gene. CDR3 protein: CASRGGTGDGTEAFF. The CDR3, as DNA: TGTGCCAGCAGAGGGGGGACAGGGGATGGCACTGAAGCTTTCTTT.

This clonotype was seen many times. The rearrangement links TRBV20-1 to TRBJ1-2; D call uncertain. Trimming left V 8 bases short and J 2 bases short, with 12 bases between. CDR1 and CDR2 (germline): DFQATT, SNEGSKA (reference sequence). CDR3 length: 12 residues. CDR3 loop: CSPVGGNYGYTF. The CDR3 DNA is TGCAGTCCCGTTGGAGGGAACTATGGCTACACCTTC.

This clonotype came up many times. An end of the junction differs from the germline gene, which may be a read error. V usage is TRBV5-5 and J usage is TRBJ1-6; 9 nucleotides match TRBD1. There are 14 residues in the CDR3. In germline, CDR1 is SGHKS, CDR2 YYEKEE (reference sequence). Here the CDR3 reads CVSSLGTGNSPLHF. The CDR3 nucleotides read TGTGTCAGCAGCTTGGGGACAGGGAATTCACCCCTCCACTTT.

This clonotype has at least ten counts. The chain combines TRBV6-2 or TRBV6-3 with TRBJ1-2, with TRBD1 as a possible D gene (6 bases). CDR1 is MNHEY and CDR2 is SVGEGT in the germline V gene. The CDR3 is 14 residues long. Trimming left V 3 bases short and J 3 bases short, with 11 bases between. CDR3 residues: CASSYGQTDYGYTF. CDR3 nucleotides: TGTGCCAGCAGTTATGGACAGACGGACTATGGCTACACCTTC.

This clonotype was seen many times. The chain combines TRBV7-9 with TRBJ1-1, with TRBD1 matching over 7 bases. The CDR3 contains 12 residues. Germline loops: CDR1 SEHNR, CDR2 FQNEAQ (reference sequence). The V gene end was trimmed by 10 bases and the J gene end by 4 bases; junction bases not matched to a gene: 6. The CDR3 region has the DNA TGTGCCACGGGACAGTTAGGCACTGAAGCTTTCTTT. Encoded protein: CATGQLGTEAFF.

This clonotype was recorded at least ten times. This rearrangement joins TRBV6-1 to TRBJ1-2, with 8 bases aligning to TRBD1. This CDR3 has 11 amino acids. Germline CDR1 is MNHNS and CDR2 is SASEGT. The J segment lost 6 bases and the V segment lost 10 bases, leaving 4 bases of the junction unmatched. This CDR3 is CATGQGHGYTF. CDR3 sequence (DNA): TGTGCCACCGGACAGGGCCATGGCTACACCTTC.

This chain joins TRBV11-2 and TRBJ1-1; D is ambiguous. With 1 base removed from V and 5 bases from J, the gap between germline ends came to 8 bases. The CDR3 contains 13 residues. Germline values: CDR1 SGHAT, CDR2 FQNNGV. Here the CDR3 reads CASSLGGRTEAFF. CDR3 DNA sequence: TGTGCCAGCAGCTTAGGAGGGAGGACTGAAGCTTTCTTT.

This clonotype was recorded many times. The chain has TRBV20-1 and TRBJ2-1; D possibly corresponds to TRBD2 (5 bases). The CDR3 length is 16 residues. The V end lost 0 bases, the J end lost 7 bases, and 19 bases lay between the germline ends. CDR1 DFQATT and CDR2 SNEGSKA come from the germline V gene (reference sequence). This CDR3 is CSARDSSGLPDNEQFF. The CDR3 DNA is TGCAGTGCTAGAGATTCGTCTGGACTTCCGGATAATGAGCAGTTCTTC.

This clonotype was seen many times. The rearrangement links TRBV5-6 to TRBJ1-1, with 7 bases aligning to TRBD1. V shed 4 bases, J shed 0 bases, and the junction held 6 bases outside the gene matches. Germline V CDR1 and CDR2: SGHDT, YYEEEE. This CDR3 has 15 residues. CDR3 protein: CASSTPGQLNTEAFF. The CDR3 bases are TGTGCCAGCAGCACCCCGGGACAGCTGAACACTGAAGCTTTCTTT. Looking up the rest from reference TRBV5-6 and TRBJ1-1 gives the full variable domain: DAGVTQSPTHLIKTRGQQVTLRCSPKSGHDTVSWYQQALGQGPQFIFQYYEEEERQRGNFPDRFSGHQFPNYSSELNVNALLLGDSALYLCASSTPGQLNTEAFFGQGTRLTVV.

At least ten counts were recorded for this clonotype. The chain links TRBV7-2 to TRBJ2-7; D is tentatively TRBD1 or TRBD2 (6 bases each). Germline V CDR1 and CDR2: SGHTA, FQGNSA. This CDR3 region has 13 residues. Trimming removed 0 bases at V and 7 bases at J, with 10 bases between. The CDR3 bases are TGTGCCAGCAGCTTAGCGCTAGGGGGGGAGCAGTACTTC. Translating gives CASSLALGGEQYF.

The sample holds many counts of this clonotype. The chain combines TRBV7-2 with TRBJ2-5; 9 nucleotides line up with TRBD2. This CDR3 has 14 amino acids. The germline gives CDR1 SGHTA, CDR2 FQGNSA. J gave up 4 bases and V 3 bases, and 3 bases lay outside the gene matches. The CDR3 reads CASSFPLAGETQYF. CDR3 coding DNA: TGTGCCAGCAGCTTCCCACTAGCGGGAGAGACCCAGTACTTC.

This clonotype was observed at least ten times. The rearrangement links TRBV5-4 to TRBJ1-1; maybe TRBD1 (5 bases). There are 14 residues in the CDR3. Germline V gene data show CDR1 as SGHNT and CDR2 as YYREEE (reference sequence). Trimming took 4 bases from V and 0 from J, leaving 10 bases between them. CDR3: CASSTPTVNTEAFF. Here the CDR3 DNA reads TGTGCCAGCAGCACTCCGACAGTGAACACTGAAGCTTTCTTT.

This clonotype was found many times. The V and J genes are TRBV7-2 and TRBJ1-5; D is perhaps TRBD1 (6 bases). CDR1 is SGHTA, CDR2 FQGNSA, per germline. The CDR3 runs to 13 residues. V dropped 5 bases and J dropped 3 bases, with 8 bases sitting between them. The CDR3 reads CASSRTVNQPQHF. In DNA form, the CDR3 reads TGTGCCAGCAGCCGGACAGTCAATCAGCCCCAGCATTTT.

This clonotype has at least ten counts. The V call is TRBV5-1, the J call TRBJ2-3; no reliable D call. This CDR3 comprises 14 residues. The V end lost 6 bases, the J end lost 2 bases, and 13 bases lay between the germline ends. Germline V gives CDR1 SGHRS, CDR2 YFSETQ. The DNA for the CDR3 is TGCGCCAGCATGACGGTCCTCAACACAGATACGCAGTATTTT. Protein: CASMTVLNTDTQYF. Full variable domain (missing parts from reference TRBV5-1 and TRBJ2-3): KAGVTQTPRYLIKTRGQQVTLSCSPISGHRSVSWYQQTPGQGLQFLFEYFSETQRNKGNFPGRFSGRQFSNSRSEMNVSTLELGDSALYLCASMTVLNTDTQYFGPGTRLTVL.

This clonotype was detected ten times or more. The V gene is TRBV20-1, the J gene TRBJ1-6; D not certain. The germline gives CDR1 DFQATT, CDR2 SNEGSKA (reference sequence). V lost 0 bases and J lost 10, with 7 bases in between. CDR3 length: 12 residues. The CDR3 region has the DNA TGCAGTGCTAGAGATATTGAGTCACCCCTCCACTTT. This gives the protein CSARDIESPLHF.

This clonotype was observed many times. The CDR3 region has the DNA TGTGCCAGTAAGGGGGGTCTGGCAGACGAGCAGTTCTTC. It translates to CASKGGLADEQFF. The chain carries TRBV19 and TRBJ2-1; D tentatively reads TRBD1 or TRBD2 (6 bases each). This CDR3 contains 13 residues. V was clipped by 7 bases and J by 10 bases, with 17 bases between them. Germline V gene lookup returns CDR1 LNHDA and CDR2 SQIVND (reference sequence).